Listed below are T cell receptor beta chains from one sample, sequenced in a study of blood T cell repertoires in COVID-19. Sequencing used immunoSEQ multiplex PCR; TCRdb keeps in-frame clones, though not all of them. The table lists approximately 140,000 clones, about 80% of them singletons, with approximately 5.8% in the top ten. Sequencing was carried out using peripheral blood. The origin of the receptors is a human donor in a cohort sampled during active COVID-19. Both conserved end residues are part of each CDR3. D genes are given only for firm matches. Clone size, where shown, is once, few, many, or a class for clones that have expanded.

size: NA; D: NA; J: TRBJ2-4; V: TRBV4-1; DNA: TGCGCCAGCAGCGAGGGACAACTTTTGGACATTCAGTACTTC; CDR3: CASSEGQLLDIQYF
size: NA; D: TRBD1; J: TRBJ1-2; V: TRBV7-2; DNA: TGTGCCAGCAGCTTAGGGGTCAGGGGGAACGAGTATGGCTACACCTTC; CDR3: CASSLGVRGNEYGYTF
size: NA; D: NA; J: TRBJ1-6; V: TRBV7-9; DNA: TGTGCCAGCAGCCAAATGACAGCGAATTCACCCCTCCACTTT; CDR3: CASSQMTANSPLHF
size: NA; D: TRBD1; J: TRBJ1-1; V: TRBV4-2; DNA: TGTGCCAGCAGCCAAGTACGAGGGGGCAGGGGATTAACTGAAGCTTTCTTT; CDR3: CASSQVRGGRGLTEAFF
size: NA; D: NA; J: TRBJ1-2; V: TRBV6-6; DNA: TGTGCCACCTCTCAGTCACCGAAGTACTATGGCTACACCTTC; CDR3: CATSQSPKYYGYTF
size: NA; D: TRBD1; J: TRBJ1-2; V: TRBV5-5; DNA: TGTGCCAGCAGTACAGGGGATGCGTTTGGCTACACCTTC; CDR3: CASSTGDAFGYTF
size: once; D: NA; J: TRBJ1-3; V: TRBV29-1; DNA: TGCAGCGTTGAACAGGGATTAGACACCATATATTTT; CDR3: CSVEQGLDTIYF
size: once; D: NA; J: TRBJ2-7; V: TRBV19; DNA: TGTGCCAGTAGTATAACGGGATCCTACGAGCAGTACTTC; CDR3: CASSITGSYEQYF
size: NA; D: TRBD2; J: TRBJ2-5; V: TRBV4-3; DNA: TGCGCCAGCAGCCAAGAGGGGGGGGGTCAAGAGACCCAGTACTTC; CDR3: CASSQEGGGQETQYF
size: NA; D: NA; J: TRBJ2-1; V: TRBV7-2; DNA: TGTGCCAGCAGCTTATCGGGGTATGAGCAGTTCTTC; CDR3: CASSLSGYEQFF
size: NA; D: NA; J: TRBJ1-5; V: TRBV4-1; DNA: TGCGCCAGCAGCCCCCGGCGGGGAGGGCTGGAGCCCCAGCATTTT; CDR3: CASSPRRGGLEPQHF
size: NA; D: NA; J: TRBJ2-5; V: TRBV13; DNA: TGTGCCAGCAGCTTGGTGGCCGAGACCCAGTACTTC; CDR3: CASSLVAETQYF
size: NA; D: TRBD1; J: TRBJ1-4; V: TRBV7-9; DNA: TGTGCCAGCAGCCCCCCCAGGGGGCAGGTGGAAAAACTGTTTTTT; CDR3: CASSPPRGQVEKLFF
size: NA; D: TRBD2; J: TRBJ2-3; V: TRBV2; DNA: TGTGCCAGCAGTGAAGCTGGGGCAGCGGGGGGAGATACGCAGTATTTT; CDR3: CASSEAGAAGGDTQYF
size: once; D: NA; J: TRBJ1-2; V: TRBV30; DNA: TGTGCCTGGCGTCACTATGGCTACACCTTC; CDR3: CAWRHYGYTF
size: NA; D: TRBD1; J: TRBJ1-2; V: TRBV5-6; DNA: TGTGCCAGCAGCTTGGGGACAGGGGGTCGCTACACCTTC; CDR3: CASSLGTGGRYTF
size: NA; D: TRBD1; J: TRBJ2-2; V: TRBV18; DNA: TGTGCCAGCTCAAAGAACCCAGGGGGAACCGGGGAGCTGTTTTTT; CDR3: CASSKNPGGTGELFF
size: once; D: NA; J: TRBJ2-7; V: TRBV2; DNA: TGTGCCAGCAGTGAAGCGCTTCGAGACAGAGGCGAGCAGTACTTC; CDR3: CASSEALRDRGEQYF
size: NA; D: TRBD1; J: TRBJ1-2; V: TRBV5-8; DNA: TGTGCCAGCAGCCAAACCCACAGGGGCGAGGGCTACACCTTC; CDR3: CASSQTHRGEGYTF
size: NA; D: NA; J: TRBJ1-1; V: TRBV6-6; DNA: TGTGCCAGCAGTTCTACCCCTACCTTCTTT; CDR3: CASSSTPTFF
size: few; D: NA; J: TRBJ1-6; V: TRBV4-2; DNA: TGTGCCAGCAGCCAAGAAGGCGGGACTAAAAATTCACCCCTCCACTTT; CDR3: CASSQEGGTKNSPLHF
size: NA; D: NA; J: TRBJ2-1; V: TRBV29-1; DNA: TGCAGCGTTGGTCAGGAGCAGTTCTTC; CDR3: CSVGQEQFF
size: NA; D: TRBD2; J: TRBJ2-3; V: TRBV9; DNA: TGTGCCAGCAGCAGCTATAGCGGGGGACCCACAGATACGCAGTATTTT; CDR3: CASSSYSGGPTDTQYF
size: NA; D: TRBD1; J: TRBJ1-6; V: TRBV19; DNA: TGTGCCAGTAGTATAACAGGGGGAGGTTCACCCCTCCACTTT; CDR3: CASSITGGGSPLHF
size: once; D: TRBD1; J: TRBJ2-5; V: TRBV19; DNA: TGTGCCAGTAGTCCGCAGGGGGTTCAAGAGACCCAGTACTTC; CDR3: CASSPQGVQETQYF
size: NA; D: NA; J: TRBJ2-3; V: TRBV3-1/TRBV3-2; DNA: TGTGCCAGCAGCCAAGGCAGGGCAGATACGCAGTATTTT; CDR3: CASSQGRADTQYF
size: few; D: NA; J: TRBJ1-6; V: TRBV5-6; DNA: TGTGCCAGCAGTTGGACGGCGGAGGCACCCCTCCACTTT; CDR3: CASSWTAEAPLHF
size: few; D: NA; J: TRBJ2-5; V: TRBV11-2; DNA: TGTGCCAGCAGCCCACATATAGAGACCCAGTACTTC; CDR3: CASSPHIETQYF
size: NA; D: TRBD2; J: TRBJ2-3; V: TRBV7-3; DNA: TGTGCCAGCAGCGACTCGGGAGGCCGCACAGATACGCAGTATTTT; CDR3: CASSDSGGRTDTQYF
size: NA; D: NA; J: TRBJ1-5; V: TRBV11-3; DNA: TGTGCCAGCAGCCTCTACCTACAGGGTAAGAATCAGCCCCAGCATTTT; CDR3: CASSLYLQGKNQPQHF
size: NA; D: NA; J: TRBJ1-2; V: TRBV2; DNA: TGTGCCAGCAGTGGATCCGGGGACTGGGGCTATGGCTACACCTTC; CDR3: CASSGSGDWGYGYTF
size: NA; D: NA; J: TRBJ1-6; V: TRBV6-1; DNA: TGTGCCAGCAGTGAAAGGGTGGAGACAGGCCTAACTTATTCACCCCTCCACTTT; CDR3: CASSERVETGLTYSPLHF
size: NA; D: TRBD1; J: TRBJ2-7; V: TRBV9; DNA: TGTGCCAGCAGCGTTGGGACAGGGTCGATCGAGCAGTACTTC; CDR3: CASSVGTGSIEQYF
size: few; D: NA; J: TRBJ1-2; V: TRBV5-1; DNA: TGCGCCAGCAGCGGAGGGACGGGACCAAGCTATGGCTACACCTTC; CDR3: CASSGGTGPSYGYTF
size: NA; D: TRBD1; J: TRBJ2-5; V: TRBV5-1; DNA: TGCGCCAGCAGCTCCGCCGGGACAGCGATCCGGGAGACCCAGTACTTC; CDR3: CASSSAGTAIRETQYF
size: NA; D: NA; J: TRBJ2-5; V: TRBV15; DNA: TGTGCCACCAGCAGAGAAGGCGGGGAAGAGACCCAGTACTTC; CDR3: CATSREGGEETQYF
size: NA; D: NA; J: TRBJ1-1; V: TRBV7-2; DNA: TGTGCCAGCTCCCCCGGGGGTAACACTGAAGCTTTCTTT; CDR3: CASSPGGNTEAFF
size: NA; D: NA; J: TRBJ1-5; V: TRBV7-9; DNA: TGTGCCAGCAGCTTAGGGGAGAATCAGCCCCAGCATTTT; CDR3: CASSLGENQPQHF
size: NA; D: NA; J: TRBJ1-2; V: TRBV29-1; DNA: TGCAGCGTTGAAGATGGAACAGCAATTGGGTATGGCTACACCTTC; CDR3: CSVEDGTAIGYGYTF
size: NA; D: NA; J: TRBJ2-1; V: TRBV6-1; DNA: TGTGCCAGCCGAAGGGCTAGCAGATACAATGAGCAGTTCTTC; CDR3: CASRRASRYNEQFF
size: NA; D: TRBD2; J: TRBJ2-7; V: TRBV5-1; DNA: TGCGCCAGCAGCTTCGGGGCTAGCGGGGGTATCGACGAGCAGTACTTC; CDR3: CASSFGASGGIDEQYF
size: NA; D: NA; J: TRBJ1-1; V: TRBV4-2; DNA: TGTGCCAGCAGTCGAGGGACACTGAACACTGAAGCTTTCTTT; CDR3: CASSRGTLNTEAFF
size: NA; D: NA; J: TRBJ1-5; V: TRBV7-8; DNA: TGTGCCAGCAGCATTCGAAGAGATCAGCCCCAGCATTTT; CDR3: CASSIRRDQPQHF
size: NA; D: TRBD2; J: TRBJ2-5; V: TRBV10-3; DNA: TGTGCCGCCTCCGCTGGGGGGGGATGGGAAGAGACCCAGTACTTC; CDR3: CAASAGGGWEETQYF
size: NA; D: TRBD1; J: TRBJ1-1; V: TRBV4-1; DNA: TGCGCCAGCAGCCAAGATGGGGGACAGGTGAGGACTGAAGCTTTCTTT; CDR3: CASSQDGGQVRTEAFF
size: NA; D: NA; J: TRBJ1-5; V: TRBV5-6; DNA: TGTGCCAGCAGCTTGGGGCCCCTCGGCAATCAGCCCCAGCATTTT; CDR3: CASSLGPLGNQPQHF
size: NA; D: NA; J: TRBJ1-2; V: TRBV6-2/TRBV6-3; DNA: TGTGCCAGCAGCTCAAGGGGTGGCTATGGCTACACCTTC; CDR3: CASSSRGGYGYTF
size: NA; D: TRBD2; J: TRBJ2-5; V: TRBV6-5; DNA: TGTGCCAGCAGCGGGGGGGCCTGGCGAGAGACCCAGTACTTC; CDR3: CASSGGAWRETQYF
size: few; D: TRBD2; J: TRBJ2-3; V: TRBV7-2; DNA: TGTGCCAGCAGCCCGGAGGCGGGGGGAACCTTAGATACGCAGTATTTT; CDR3: CASSPEAGGTLDTQYF